The TCR beta chain described here comes from a study of regulatory T cells in long-lasting Graves disease. As to time point: persistent/refractory GD, antithyroid drugs over 5 years with positive TRAb. The TCR library used RNA extracted from PBMCs. This clonotype was seen a handful of times. Its antigen remains unidentified. Libraries of TCR beta came from iRepertoire HTBI primers plus Arm-PCR of CDR3 regions. One entry per CDR3 protein results from TCRdb running MiXCR on the multiplex PCR reads. The sample has under 500,000 distinct CDR3 sequences; around 21% are singletons. There are 12 residues in the CDR3. Germline-derived CDR1 and CDR2 are PRHDT and FYEKMQ (reference sequence). The V end lost 5 bases, the J end lost 7 bases, and 8 bases lay between the germline ends. Study results and limitations: Newly diagnosed disease favored TRBV20-1 and TRBJ2-1 over persistent disease.

The genes are TRBV13 and TRBJ2-2; D remains ambiguous. The material was peripheral blood mononuclear cells (PBMCs), obtained when the disease was refractory, from a patient treated with antithyroid drugs. The sequence was obtained from a female donor with Graves disease. The CDR3 here is CASSHQHGELFF. CDR3 nucleotide sequence: TGTGCCAGCAGCCATCAGCACGGGGAGCTGTTTTTT.